The 27 T cell receptor beta chains below were found in one sample sequenced in a study of read filtering for tumor transcriptome and immune sequencing (TCRdb year 2020). Data came from an Illumina HiSeq 4000. The Immunoverse kit was used to build TCR libraries from roughly 370 ng RNA, with molecular barcoded adaptors covering alpha/delta and beta/gamma chains. TCRdb took the public reads, trimmed them with fastp at Q25, ran MiXCR for clone calling and kept in-frame beta chains. Rows are unified per CDR3 protein, each entry keeping the most common DNA and genes. The sample table records some 130,000 distinct CDR3 sequences; over 10% of these occur just once. The top ten clones comprise about 11% of the sample. Sequenced input: a population of CD138-negative cells sorted from bone marrow. The cell subset or site label, as the study defines it: bone marrow mononuclear cells depleted of CD138+ plasma/myeloma cells by negative magnetic selection. These receptor sequences come from a donor at least 40 years old with multiple myeloma.

Remarks on this clonotype: A much bigger clone sits one base away, suggesting this may be a read error. The chain carries TRBV28 and TRBJ1-1; D unclear. CDR3 size: 12 residues. CDR1 is MDHEN, CDR2 SYDVKM, per germline. CDR3 nucleotides: TGTGCCAGCACAGTGGAGAACACTGGAGCTTTCTTT. Translation: CASTVENTGAFF.

The sample holds a few counts of this clonotype. The J gene is TRBJ1-2, the V gene TRBV30, with D possibly TRBD1 on 5 matching bases. The CDR3 is 15 residues long. Looked up from germline, CDR1 is GTSNPN and CDR2 is SVGIG (reference sequence). V dropped 2 bases and J dropped 1 base, with 14 bases sitting between them. The CDR3 bases are TGTGCCTGGAGTTGGGGACGCGAGGGTAACTATGGCTACACCTTC. It translates to CAWSWGREGNYGYTF. The complete variable domain, with remaining parts taken from reference TRBV30 and TRBJ1-2, reads SQTIHQWPATLVQPVGSPLSLECTVEGTSNPNLYWYRQAAGRGLQLLFYSVGIGQISSEVPQNLSASRPQDRQFILSSKKLLLSDSGFYLCAWSWGREGNYGYTFGSGTRLTVV.

As regards this clonotype: At one end, the junction sequence differs from germline, possibly due to a read error. The V and J genes are TRBV5-1 and TRBJ2-3; D may be TRBD1 or TRBD2 (5 bases each). This CDR3 is 14 amino acids long. Per germline, CDR1 SGHRS and CDR2 YFSETQ. The chain's CDR3 is CSSGLGQGVDTQYF. In DNA, the CDR3 is TGCTCCAGCGGCTTGGGGCAGGGCGTCGATACGCAGTATTTT.

This clonotype has at least ten counts. The J gene is TRBJ1-1, the V gene TRBV7-2; no firm D call. In germline, CDR1 is SGHTA, CDR2 FQGNSA. The CDR3 sequence is 14 residues long. V lost 5 bases to trimming and J lost 2 bases, with 12 bases between them. Written as DNA, the CDR3 is TGTGCCAGCAGCCCATGGACGGCTAACACTGAAGCTTTCTTT. Encoded protein: CASSPWTANTEAFF.

A word on this clonotype: Since a much larger clone is just one base distant, this may be a read error. The gene calls are TRBV29-1 and TRBJ2-3; D is unresolved. CDR1 and CDR2 (germline): SQVTM, ANQGSEA. The CDR3 has 12 residues. The CDR3 spells CSVIQGTDTRYF. The CDR3 DNA sequence: TGCAGCGTGATCCAAGGAACGGATACGCGGTATTTT.

The chain carries TRBV7-9 and TRBJ1-5; D is possibly TRBD1 (5 bases). The CDR3 is 14 amino acids. CDR1 SEHNR and CDR2 FQNEAQ come from the germline V gene (reference sequence). The germline V and J ends were trimmed by 8 bases and 3 bases, with 14 bases remaining between them. Here the CDR3 DNA reads TGTGCCAGCGGCCAGGGAGGAGACAATCAGCCCCAGCATTTT. Its protein is CASGQGGDNQPQHF. The whole variable domain, filled in from reference TRBV7-9 and TRBJ1-5, reads DTGVSQNPRHKITKRGQNVTFRCDPISEHNRLYWYRQTLGQGPEFLTYFQNEAQLEKSRLLSDRFSAERPKGSFSTLEIQRTEQGDSAMYLCASGQGGDNQPQHFGDGTRLSIL.

In this sample, this clonotype turned up a few times. The chain uses TRBV7-6 and TRBJ2-3; D possibly corresponds to TRBD2 (5 bases). V lost 1 base to trimming and J lost 2 bases, with 10 bases between them. The CDR3 consists of 15 residues. The V gene's germline CDR1 is SGHVS and CDR2 FNYEAQ. The CDR3, as DNA: TGTGCCAGCAGCTTAGGTACGGGGTACACAGATACGCAGTATTTT. It codes for CASSLGTGYTDTQYF.

This clonotype was counted at least ten times. The chain is built from TRBV7-2 and TRBJ1-1; TRBD1 agrees at 9 bases. The CDR3 contains 15 residues. From germline, CDR1 is SGHTA and CDR2 FQGNSA. The J segment lost 3 bases and the V segment lost 5 bases, leaving 7 bases of the junction unmatched. The CDR3 region has the DNA TGTGCCAGCAGCCCGAGTCGGACAGGGGACACTGAAGCTTTCTTT. Translating it yields CASSPSRTGDTEAFF.

There are many counts of this clonotype. V is TRBV12-3 or TRBV12-4 and J is TRBJ1-4; D is uncertain. The CDR3 length is 12 residues. V lost 3 bases to trimming and J lost 8 bases, with 7 bases between them. For the CDR3, the DNA is TGTGCCAGCAGTTTGGCAGGCGAAAAACTGTTTTTT. Amino acid sequence: CASSLAGEKLFF.

This clonotype was observed many times. This sequence joins TRBV5-1 and TRBJ2-1; 8 bases line up with TRBD2. The CDR3 consists of 16 residues. The junction had 10 bases not matched to a gene; V was cut back by 1 base and J by 7 bases. The V gene's germline CDR1 is SGHRS and CDR2 YFSETQ. The CDR3 loop reads CASSLSGRGGMNEQFF. As DNA, the CDR3 is TGCGCCAGCAGCTTGTCGGGTCGGGGGGGCATGAATGAGCAGTTCTTC.

This clonotype was seen repeatedly, ten times or more. V is TRBV6-2 or TRBV6-3 and J is TRBJ1-2; D is unclear. Trimming stripped 2 bases from V and 8 bases from J, with 12 bases between. This CDR3 is built from 13 residues. Germline CDR1 and CDR2: MNHEY and SVGEGT. This CDR3 is CASSYDRTGGYTF. Here the CDR3 DNA reads TGTGCCAGCAGTTACGATCGTACCGGAGGCTACACCTTC.

This clonotype came up many times. The rearrangement joins TRBV9 to TRBJ2-3, with D uncertain. CDR1 and CDR2 from the germline V gene are SGDLS and YYNGEE. V dropped 4 bases and J dropped 5 bases, with 11 bases sitting between them. The CDR3 covers 13 residues. The CDR3 loop is CASSPQTRDTQYF. In nucleotides, the CDR3 is TGTGCCAGCAGCCCGCAGACCAGAGATACGCAGTATTTT.

With regard to this clonotype: Sequence at one end of the junction differs from germline and may be a read error. This chain links TRBV29-1 with TRBJ2-5, with D possibly TRBD1 on 5 matching bases. CDR1 is SQVTM and CDR2 is ANQGSEA in the germline V gene. This CDR3 has 13 amino acids. Here the CDR3 reads CSVELVGQETQCF. CDR3 coding DNA: TGCAGCGTTGAATTGGTGGGGCAGGAGACCCAGTGCTTC.

This clonotype was detected ten times or more. V gene TRBV3-1 combines with J gene TRBJ2-7; TRBD1 aligns across 7 bases. CDR1 is LGHDT, CDR2 YNNKEL, per germline (reference sequence). The CDR3 runs to 14 residues. The trim removed 4 bases at V and 1 base at J, leaving 4 bases unmatched. The CDR3 region is CASSPRDRSYEQYF. CDR3 sequence (DNA): TGTGCCAGCAGCCCCCGGGACAGATCCTACGAGCAGTACTTC.

This clonotype was seen many times. This chain's CDR3 is CASSYSATGGRYNSPLHF. The CDR3 DNA reads as TGTGCCAGCAGTTACTCCGCGACAGGGGGCCGGTATAATTCACCCCTCCACTTT. V and J are TRBV6-5 and TRBJ1-6; TRBD1 agrees at 10 bases. The CDR3 contains 18 residues. Germline V gives CDR1 MNHEY, CDR2 SVGAGI. V shed 0 bases and J 4 bases; nucleotides not matched to a gene: 6.

This clonotype was picked up many times. In DNA form, the CDR3 reads TGTGCCAGCAGCTTCGAAGGGCATACCTCACCCCTCCACTTT. Its protein product is CASSFEGHTSPLHF. The rearrangement joins TRBV7-8 to TRBJ1-6; D gene unclear. CDR1 is SGHVS and CDR2 is FQNEAQ in the germline V gene. V dropped 3 bases and J dropped 10 bases, with 13 bases sitting between them. The CDR3 is 14 amino acids.

This clonotype was picked up a small number of times. One base away lies a much larger clone, so this may be a sequencing read error. The chain links TRBV5-1 to TRBJ1-1, with a possible D match to TRBD1 (6 bases). This CDR3 is built from 15 residues. Germline-derived CDR1 and CDR2 are SGHRS and YFSETQ. The CDR3 DNA reads as TGCGCCAGCAGTGGCCTCCTAACAGGGAACACTGAAGCTCTCTTT. Its translation: CASSGLLTGNTEALF.

Points on this clonotype: This likely came from a read error, as a far larger clone is one base away. This sequence joins TRBV6-1 and TRBJ2-1, with D unresolved. Trimming stripped 3 bases from V and 0 bases from J, with 9 bases between. CDR3 length: 15 amino acids. CDR1 is MNHNS and CDR2 is SASEGT in the germline V gene. The CDR3 here is CASSECKNSYNEQFF. Written as DNA, the CDR3 is TGTGCCAGCAGTGAGTGCAAGAACTCCTACAATGAGCAGTTCTTC.

This clonotype turned up a few times. A much more abundant neighbour one base away suggests this may be a read error. The chain is built from TRBV27 and TRBJ2-3, with a tentative D call TRBD1 (5 bases). Germline V gene lookup returns CDR1 MNHEY and CDR2 SMNVEV (reference sequence). This CDR3 comprises 14 residues. This CDR3 is CASGLFRAADTQYF. In nucleotides, the CDR3 is TGTGCCAGCGGTTTATTCAGGGCAGCAGATACGCAGTATTTT.

The rearrangement uses TRBV7-9 and TRBJ1-1; D uncertain. V dropped 4 bases and J dropped 3 bases, with 9 bases sitting between them. This CDR3 comprises 13 residues. Germline V gives CDR1 SEHNR, CDR2 FQNEAQ (reference sequence). CDR3 coding DNA: TGTGCCAGCAGCTACGTTGGGGACACTGAAGCTTTCTTT. Protein: CASSYVGDTEAFF.

This clonotype was counted many times. The chain has TRBV29-1 and TRBJ2-3; the match to TRBD2 covers 10 bases. Germline V gene sequence: CDR1 SQVTM, CDR2 ANQGSEA. The CDR3 is 16 amino acids. With V trimmed by 0 bases and J by 4 bases, 7 bases remained unmatched. This CDR3 reads CSVEDRLAGVSDTQYF. The DNA of the CDR3 is TGCAGCGTTGAAGATCGGCTAGCGGGAGTGTCAGATACGCAGTATTTT.

A few counts support this clonotype. CDR3 coding DNA: TGTGCCAGCAGCCCGGGGCTAGCGGGTCTTCCCTACGAGCAGTACTTC. As protein: CASSPGLAGLPYEQYF. The chain couples TRBV6-6 to TRBJ2-7; 8 bases match TRBD2. Germline lookup yields CDR1 MNHNY and CDR2 SVGAGI (reference sequence). Trimming took 6 bases from V and 2 from J; bases not matched to a gene: 12. This CDR3 has 16 residues.

This clonotype was seen repeatedly, ten times or more. The V call is TRBV7-2, the J call TRBJ2-3, with 11 bases lining up with TRBD1. J was trimmed by 6 bases and V by 5 bases; bases with no gene match: 13. This CDR3 comprises 17 residues. Germline loops: CDR1 SGHTA, CDR2 FQGNSA. CDR3 sequence reads: CASSAHTGTGGWDTQYF. CDR3 bases: TGTGCCAGCAGCGCACACACCGGGACAGGGGGATGGGATACGCAGTATTTT.

This clonotype occurred many times. This sequence joins TRBV7-9 and TRBJ2-7, with a possible D match to TRBD2 (6 bases). CDR3 length: 16 residues. V was pared by 2 bases and J by 0 bases, with 14 bases between. Germline V gives CDR1 SEHNR, CDR2 FQNEAQ (reference sequence). CDR3 sequence reads: CASSLSRSGGSYEQYF. The CDR3 DNA follows: TGTGCCAGCAGCTTATCTCGTTCCGGGGGCTCCTACGAGCAGTACTTC.

Many counts were recorded for this clonotype. V and J are TRBV29-1 and TRBJ2-3, with D possibly being TRBD2 (6 bases). This CDR3 contains 13 residues. Trimming cost V 4 bases and J 4 bases, with 12 bases left between them. The germline CDR1 and CDR2 sequences are SQVTM and ANQGSEA. For the CDR3, the DNA is TGCAGCGTTGGACCTGGCGGGGCAGATACGCAGTATTTT. Amino acids: CSVGPGGADTQYF.

The sample holds one count of this clonotype. The gene calls are TRBV12-3 or TRBV12-4 and TRBJ2-1; D may be TRBD1 (5 bases). Trimming left V 6 bases short and J 0 bases short, with 18 bases between. The CDR3 sequence is 17 residues long. CDR3 bases: TGTGCCAGCAGCCCTGACAGAGGAGTTTCCTCCTACAATGAGCAGTTCTTC. Its protein product is CASSPDRGVSSYNEQFF.

The V and J genes are TRBV19 and TRBJ2-3, with 7 bases lining up with TRBD1. CDR1 is LNHDA and CDR2 is SQIVND in the germline V gene (reference sequence). The CDR3 sequence is 13 residues long. Trimming removed 7 bases from V and 4 bases from J; junction bases left unmatched: 5. The CDR3 DNA reads as TGTGCCAGTACGACAGGGCAATCAGATACGCAGTATTTT. Its protein is CASTTGQSDTQYF.